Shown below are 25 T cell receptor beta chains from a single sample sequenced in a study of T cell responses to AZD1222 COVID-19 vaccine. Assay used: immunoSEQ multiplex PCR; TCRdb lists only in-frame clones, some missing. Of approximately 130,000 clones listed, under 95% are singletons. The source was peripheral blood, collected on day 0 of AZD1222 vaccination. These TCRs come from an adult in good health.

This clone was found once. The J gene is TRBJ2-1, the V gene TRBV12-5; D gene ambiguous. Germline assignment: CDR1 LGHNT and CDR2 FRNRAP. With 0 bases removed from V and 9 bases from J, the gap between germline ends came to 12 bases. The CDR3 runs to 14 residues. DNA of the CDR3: TGTGCTAGTGGTTTGGTTGAAGGGCCGTTTGAGCAGTTCTTC. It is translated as CASGLVEGPFEQFF.

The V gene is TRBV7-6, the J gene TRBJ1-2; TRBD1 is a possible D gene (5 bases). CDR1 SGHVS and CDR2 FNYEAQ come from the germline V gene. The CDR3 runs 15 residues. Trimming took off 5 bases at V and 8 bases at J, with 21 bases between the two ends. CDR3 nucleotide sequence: TGTGCCAGCAGCCAAGAGGCGAGGGGATGGTTGGGCTACACCTTC. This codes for CASSQEARGWLGYTF. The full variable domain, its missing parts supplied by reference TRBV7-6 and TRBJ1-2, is GAGVSQSPRYKVTKRGQDVALRCDPISGHVSLYWYRQALGQGPEFLTYFNYEAQQDKSGLPNDRFSAERPEGSISTLTIQRTEQRDSAMYRCASSQEARGWLGYTFGSGTRLTVV.

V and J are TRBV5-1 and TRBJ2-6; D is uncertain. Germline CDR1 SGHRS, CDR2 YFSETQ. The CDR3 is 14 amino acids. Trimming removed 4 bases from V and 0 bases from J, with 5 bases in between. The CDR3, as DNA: TGCGCCAGCAGCCCAATCTCTGGGGCCAACGTCCTGACTTTC. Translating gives CASSPISGANVLTF. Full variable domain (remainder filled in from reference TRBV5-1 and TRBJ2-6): KAGVTQTPRYLIKTRGQQVTLSCSPISGHRSVSWYQQTPGQGLQFLFEYFSETQRNKGNFPGRFSGRQFSNSRSEMNVSTLELGDSALYLCASSPISGANVLTFGAGSRLTVL.

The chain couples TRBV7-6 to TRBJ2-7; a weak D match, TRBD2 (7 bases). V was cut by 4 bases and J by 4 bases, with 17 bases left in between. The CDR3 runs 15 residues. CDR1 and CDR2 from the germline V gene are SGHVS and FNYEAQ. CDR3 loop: CASSSHPGRGYEQYF. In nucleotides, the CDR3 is TGTGCCAGCAGCTCTCACCCAGGGAGGGGGTACGAGCAGTACTTC.

In DNA form, the CDR3 reads TGTGCCAGCAGTGAACAGGGCGGTGGCTACACCTTC. Translation gives CASSEQGGGYTF. The chain combines TRBV6-1 with TRBJ1-2; maybe TRBD1 (5 bases). Germline CDR1 MNHNS, CDR2 SASEGT. The CDR3 runs 12 residues. Trimming removed 2 bases at V and 7 bases at J, with 8 bases between.

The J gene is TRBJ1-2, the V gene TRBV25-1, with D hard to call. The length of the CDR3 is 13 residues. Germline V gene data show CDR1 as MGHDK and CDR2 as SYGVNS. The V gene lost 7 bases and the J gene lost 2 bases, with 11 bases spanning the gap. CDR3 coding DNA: TGTGCCAGCACCCTGACGGCGAACTATGGCTACACCTTC. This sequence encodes CASTLTANYGYTF.

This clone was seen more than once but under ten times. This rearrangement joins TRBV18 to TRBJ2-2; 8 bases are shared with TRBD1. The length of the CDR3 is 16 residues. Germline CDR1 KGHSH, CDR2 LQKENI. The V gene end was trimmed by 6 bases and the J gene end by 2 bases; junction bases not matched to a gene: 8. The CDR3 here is CASSLRTGINTGELFF. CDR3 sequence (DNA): TGTGCCAGCTCCCTCCGGACAGGGATCAACACCGGGGAGCTGTTTTTT.

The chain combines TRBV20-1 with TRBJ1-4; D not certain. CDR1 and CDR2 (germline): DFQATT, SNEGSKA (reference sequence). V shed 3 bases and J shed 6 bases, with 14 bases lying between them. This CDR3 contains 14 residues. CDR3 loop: CSASGVRRDEKLFF. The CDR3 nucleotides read TGCAGTGCTAGTGGCGTCCGTAGAGATGAAAAACTGTTTTTT.

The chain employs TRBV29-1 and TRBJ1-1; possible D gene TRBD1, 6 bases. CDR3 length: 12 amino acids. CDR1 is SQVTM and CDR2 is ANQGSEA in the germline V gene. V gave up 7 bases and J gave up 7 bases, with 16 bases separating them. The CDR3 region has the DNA TGCAGCGGGGGACAAGGGACATATGAAGCTTTCTTT. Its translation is CSGGQGTYEAFF.

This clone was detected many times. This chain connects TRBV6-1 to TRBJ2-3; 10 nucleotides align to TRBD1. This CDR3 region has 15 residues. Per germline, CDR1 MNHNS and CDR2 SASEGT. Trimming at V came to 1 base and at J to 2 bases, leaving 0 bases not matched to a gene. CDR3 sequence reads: CASSEGQGATDTQYF. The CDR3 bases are TGTGCCAGCAGTGAAGGACAGGGGGCCACAGATACGCAGTATTTT.

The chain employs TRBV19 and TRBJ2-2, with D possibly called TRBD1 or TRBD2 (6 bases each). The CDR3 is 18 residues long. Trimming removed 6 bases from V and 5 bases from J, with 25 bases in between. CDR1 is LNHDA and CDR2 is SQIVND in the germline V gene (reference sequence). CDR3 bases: TGTGCCAGTAGCCCTAAGGGGGTACGGGGGCTTCATACCGGGGAGCTGTTTTTT. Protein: CASSPKGVRGLHTGELFF.

As DNA, the CDR3 is TGTGCCAGCAGCTCCCGGGACATCAATCAGCCCCAGCATTTT. Translating it yields CASSSRDINQPQHF. The genes are TRBV5-5 and TRBJ1-5, with a weak D call TRBD1 (6 bases). Trimming pared 3 bases from V and 3 bases from J, leaving 10 bases between. The CDR3 consists of 14 residues. CDR1 and CDR2 (germline): SGHKS, YYEKEE (reference sequence).

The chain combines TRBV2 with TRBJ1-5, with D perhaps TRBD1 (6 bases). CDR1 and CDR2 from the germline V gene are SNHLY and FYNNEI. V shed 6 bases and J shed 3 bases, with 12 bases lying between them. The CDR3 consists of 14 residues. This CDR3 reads CASSVQGPNQPQHF. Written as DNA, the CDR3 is TGTGCCAGCAGCGTACAGGGTCCCAATCAGCCCCAGCATTTT.

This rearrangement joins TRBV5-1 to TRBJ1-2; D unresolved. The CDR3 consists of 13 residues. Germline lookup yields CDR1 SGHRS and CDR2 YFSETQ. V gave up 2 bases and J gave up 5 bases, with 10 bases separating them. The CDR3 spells CASSLGLFYGYTF. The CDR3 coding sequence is TGCGCCAGCAGCTTAGGACTCTTTTATGGCTACACCTTC.

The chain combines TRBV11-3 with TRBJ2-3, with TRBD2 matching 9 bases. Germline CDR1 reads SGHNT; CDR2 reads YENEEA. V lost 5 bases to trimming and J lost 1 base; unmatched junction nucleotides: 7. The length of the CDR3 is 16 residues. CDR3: CASSRGLASRTDTQYF. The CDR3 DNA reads TGTGCCAGCAGCCGAGGACTAGCGAGCCGCACAGATACGCAGTATTTT.

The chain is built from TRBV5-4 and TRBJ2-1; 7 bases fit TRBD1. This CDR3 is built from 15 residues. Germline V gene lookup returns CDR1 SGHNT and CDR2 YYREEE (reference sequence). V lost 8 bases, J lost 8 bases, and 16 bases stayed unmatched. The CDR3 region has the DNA TGTGCCAGTAGCCCGACAGGGAGCCGCACCGATGAGCAGTTCTTC. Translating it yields CASSPTGSRTDEQFF.

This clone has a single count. The CDR3 loop reads CASSLSGGDRGVTEAFF. The CDR3 DNA is TGTGCCAGCAGTTTATCGGGAGGGGACAGGGGAGTTACTGAAGCTTTCTTT. V is TRBV27 and J is TRBJ1-1; 10 nucleotides align to TRBD1. The germline V gene encodes CDR1 MNHEY and CDR2 SMNVEV (reference sequence). The CDR3 spans 17 residues. Trimming at V came to 0 bases and at J to 5 bases, leaving 9 bases not matched to a gene.

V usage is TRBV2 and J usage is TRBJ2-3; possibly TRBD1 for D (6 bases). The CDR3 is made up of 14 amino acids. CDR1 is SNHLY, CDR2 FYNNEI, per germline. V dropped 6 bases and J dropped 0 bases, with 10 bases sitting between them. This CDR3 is CASSRGGSTDTQYF. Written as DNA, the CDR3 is TGTGCCAGCAGCAGGGGCGGTAGCACAGATACGCAGTATTTT.

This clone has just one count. CDR3 protein: CASSLGRYTEAFF. The CDR3 DNA sequence: TGTGCCAGCAGCTTAGGCCGGTACACTGAAGCTTTCTTT. This rearrangement joins TRBV7-9 to TRBJ1-1; D unresolved. V was cut by 1 base and J by 3 bases, with 6 bases left in between. The germline gives CDR1 SEHNR, CDR2 FQNEAQ (reference sequence). The CDR3 runs 13 residues.

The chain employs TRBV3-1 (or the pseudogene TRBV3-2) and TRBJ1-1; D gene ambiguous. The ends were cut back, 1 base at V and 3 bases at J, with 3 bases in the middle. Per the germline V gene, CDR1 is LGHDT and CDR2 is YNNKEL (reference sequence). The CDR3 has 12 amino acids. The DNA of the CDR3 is TGTGCCAGCAGCCAAGGAGACACTGAAGCTTTCTTT. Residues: CASSQGDTEAFF.

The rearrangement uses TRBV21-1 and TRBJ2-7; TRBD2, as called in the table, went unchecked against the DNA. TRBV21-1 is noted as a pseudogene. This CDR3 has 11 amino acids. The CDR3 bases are TGTGCCAGCACCGTAGCGGGAGGGGAGAACTTC. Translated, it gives CASTVAGGENF.

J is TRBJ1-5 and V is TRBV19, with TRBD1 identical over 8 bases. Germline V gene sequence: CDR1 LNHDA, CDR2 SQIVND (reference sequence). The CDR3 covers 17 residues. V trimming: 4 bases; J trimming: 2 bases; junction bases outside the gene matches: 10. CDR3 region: CASSSGQGGGGNQPQHF. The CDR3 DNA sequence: TGTGCCAGTAGTAGCGGACAGGGAGGAGGGGGCAATCAGCCCCAGCATTTT.

This chain's CDR3 is CATSRDPASGELFF. For the CDR3, the DNA is TGTGCCACCAGCAGAGATCCCGCCTCCGGGGAGCTGTTTTTT. The rearrangement joins TRBV15 to TRBJ2-2; D is unresolved. The V end was cut by 0 bases, the J end by 6 bases, with 8 bases between. CDR1 and CDR2 from the germline V gene are LNHNV and YYDKDF (reference sequence). The CDR3 is 14 residues long.

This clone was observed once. CDR3 amino acids: CASSFSGQEGVGKLFF. DNA for the CDR3: TGTGCCAGCAGTTTCTCCGGACAGGAGGGGGTTGGAAAACTGTTTTTT. The V call is TRBV28, the J call TRBJ1-4; 7 bases map to TRBD1. Germline CDR1 is MDHEN and CDR2 is SYDVKM. The CDR3 totals 16 residues. Trimming cost V 3 bases and J 10 bases; bases outside gene matches: 14.

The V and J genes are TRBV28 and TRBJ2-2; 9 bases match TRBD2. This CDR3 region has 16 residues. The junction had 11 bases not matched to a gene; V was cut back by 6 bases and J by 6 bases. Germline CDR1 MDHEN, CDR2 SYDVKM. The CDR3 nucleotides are TGTGCCAGCAGAACACCCTTAGCGGGAGTGGCCGGGGAGCTGTTTTTT. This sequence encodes CASRTPLAGVAGELFF. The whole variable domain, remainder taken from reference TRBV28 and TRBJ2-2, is DVKVTQSSRYLVKRTGEKVFLECVQDMDHENMFWYRQDPGLGLRLIYFSYDVKMKEKGDIPEGYSVSREKKERFSLILESASTNQTSMYLCASRTPLAGVAGELFFGEGSRLTVL.